These 16 T cell receptor beta chains share one sample of origin, sequenced in a study of T cells in localized non-small cell lung cancer. Assay: immunoSEQ multiplex PCR; the TCRdb copy retains only in-frame clones and omits some. The sample lists approximately 33,000 clones, 85% to 95% occurring once. This specimen consisted of peripheral blood, obtained before any cancer treatment. The receptors derive from a female donor of 60 years or more with stage I lung adenocarcinoma.

This rearrangement joins TRBV13 to TRBJ2-7; 7 positions agree with TRBD1. Unmatched junction bases numbered 7, after V lost 4 bases and J lost 4 bases. The CDR3 covers 14 residues. The V gene's germline CDR1 is PRHDT and CDR2 FYEKMQ (reference sequence). CDR3 residues: CASSSSDRFYEQYF. The CDR3 nucleotides read TGTGCCAGCAGCTCATCGGACAGGTTTTACGAGCAGTACTTC.

This clone was counted between two and nine times. The chain joins TRBV19 to TRBJ1-5; unclear D gene. This CDR3 has 14 amino acids. Trimming stripped 8 bases from V and 0 bases from J, with 11 bases between. The germline V gene has CDR1 LNHDA and CDR2 SQIVND (reference sequence). The CDR3 coding sequence is TGTGCCAGTCGAACCTTTCATAGCAATCAGCCCCAGCATTTT. Translated: CASRTFHSNQPQHF.

As DNA, the CDR3 is TGTGCCAGCAGTCTGGGGGACAGGGGCGTTACTAACTATGGCTACACCTTC. Amino acid sequence: CASSLGDRGVTNYGYTF. The rearrangement uses TRBV28 and TRBJ1-2, with TRBD1 matching over 10 bases. The germline V gene encodes CDR1 MDHEN and CDR2 SYDVKM. This CDR3 is 17 amino acids long. Unmatched junction bases numbered 9, after V lost 5 bases and J lost 0 bases.

The table lists this clone with a count of one. This chain joins TRBV7-3 and TRBJ2-6; D unclear. Germline V gene lookup returns CDR1 SGHTA and CDR2 FQGTGA. The length of the CDR3 is 17 residues. Deletions cut 4 bases from V and 1 base from J, with 14 bases between. The CDR3: CASSYTASGSGANVLTF. DNA of the CDR3: TGTGCCAGCAGCTACACAGCCTCTGGGTCTGGGGCCAACGTCCTGACTTTC. Full variable domain (missing parts from reference TRBV7-3 and TRBJ2-6): GAGVSQTPSNKVTEKGKYVELRCDPISGHTALYWYRQSLGQGPEFLIYFQGTGAADDSGLPNDRFFAVRPEGSVSTLKIQRTERGDSAVYLCASSYTASGSGANVLTFGAGSRLTVL.

Details on this clone: The junction does not match germline at one end; this may be a read error. This chain links TRBV7-3 with TRBJ2-6; D might be TRBD1 or TRBD2, each matching 5 bases. Germline CDR1 is SGHTA and CDR2 is FQGTGA. CDR3 length: 20 amino acids. This CDR3 is CASSLTIPTAVSPGANVLTF. In nucleotides, the CDR3 is TGTGCCAGCAGCCTAACGATCCCGACAGCGGTCTCCCCAGGGGCCAACGTCCTGACTTTC.

V and J are TRBV11-2 and TRBJ1-6; D may be TRBD1 (5 bases). From germline, CDR1 is SGHAT and CDR2 FQNNGV. CDR3 length: 14 amino acids. Trimming removed 3 bases at V and 7 bases at J, with 10 bases between. The CDR3 region is CASSLQGGNSPLHF. The CDR3 region has the DNA TGTGCCAGCAGCTTGCAGGGCGGAAATTCACCCCTCCACTTT.

V and J are TRBV6-1 and TRBJ2-1, with D tentatively TRBD2 (6 bases). V lost 1 base, J lost 5 bases, and 15 bases lay in between. CDR1 MNHNS and CDR2 SASEGT come from the germline V gene. This CDR3 is built from 16 residues. CDR3 nucleotides: TGTGCCAGCAGTGAAGTCTCTGCGGGGACCAACAATGAGCAGTTCTTC. This gives the protein CASSEVSAGTNNEQFF.

The chain recombines TRBV28 with TRBJ1-4, with 7 positions matching TRBD1. The CDR3 has 20 residues. The germline gives CDR1 MDHEN, CDR2 SYDVKM. The V and J ends lost 3 bases and 2 bases, in that order; junction bases with no gene match: 18. The chain's CDR3 is CASSLGRGRGSHTTNEKLFF. CDR3 nucleotides: TGTGCCAGCAGTTTGGGACGGGGCAGGGGGTCCCACACGACTAATGAAAAACTGTTTTTT.

This rearrangement joins TRBV27 to TRBJ2-1; D is undetermined. The CDR3 contains 19 residues. CDR1 and CDR2 from the germline V gene are MNHEY and SMNVEV (reference sequence). V lost 5 bases, J lost 0 bases, and 23 bases lay in between. The CDR3 spells CASSPNAIFWKSSYNEQFF. The CDR3 DNA follows: TGTGCCAGCAGTCCGAACGCGATATTCTGGAAGAGCTCCTACAATGAGCAGTTCTTC.

V gene TRBV11-3 combines with J gene TRBJ2-3, with TRBD1 matching 8 bases. Trimming removed 6 bases from V and 1 base from J; junction bases left unmatched: 3. Germline loops: CDR1 SGHNT, CDR2 YENEEA. This CDR3 comprises 14 residues. This CDR3 reads CASRGGQGTDTQYF. CDR3 coding DNA: TGTGCCAGCAGAGGGGGACAGGGCACAGATACGCAGTATTTT.

This chain uses TRBV19 with TRBJ1-4, with D unresolved. Trimming pared 4 bases from V and 3 bases from J, leaving 12 bases between. This CDR3 is built from 15 residues. Germline values: CDR1 LNHDA, CDR2 SQIVND (reference sequence). The CDR3, as DNA: TGTGCCAGTAGTAGGGCGGGATCAGCTAATGAAAAACTGTTTTTT. Translation gives CASSRAGSANEKLFF.

The gene calls are TRBV5-6 and TRBJ1-6, with a possible D match to TRBD1 (5 bases). V was cut by 4 bases and J by 7 bases, with 18 bases left in between. This CDR3 region has 16 residues. Germline V CDR1 and CDR2: SGHDT, YYEEEE. The CDR3 nucleotides are TGTGCCAGCAGCGCTCGAGGGAGGGGAGTCAATTCACCCCTCCACTTT. Its protein product is CASSARGRGVNSPLHF.

V usage is TRBV9 and J usage is TRBJ1-6; D call uncertain. Per the germline V gene, CDR1 is SGDLS and CDR2 is YYNGEE. CDR3 length: 15 residues. V gave up 4 bases and J gave up 7 bases, with 15 bases separating them. CDR3 sequence: CASSSEFGGNSPLHF. CDR3 DNA sequence: TGTGCCAGCAGCTCCGAATTTGGAGGAAATTCACCCCTCCACTTT. Based on the CDR3 plus reference TRBV9 and TRBJ1-6, the full variable domain is DSGVTQTPKHLITATGQRVTLRCSPRSGDLSVYWYQQSLDQGLQFLIQYYNGEERAKGNILERFSAQQFPDLHSELNLSSLELGDSALYFCASSSEFGGNSPLHFGNGTRLTVT.

The chain is built from TRBV28 and TRBJ1-4, with D possibly being TRBD1 (5 bases). There are 15 residues in the CDR3. The ends were cut back, 5 bases at V and 0 bases at J, with 10 bases in the middle. Germline CDR1 and CDR2: MDHEN and SYDVKM. In DNA, the CDR3 is TGTGCCAGCAGTCCCGGGGGTGCAACTAATGAAAAACTGTTTTTT. Encoded protein: CASSPGGATNEKLFF.

In its sample, this clone was seen once. This sequence joins TRBV5-4 and TRBJ2-3, with D possibly TRBD2 on 6 matching bases. The germline V gene has CDR1 SGHNT and CDR2 YYREEE (reference sequence). This CDR3 comprises 14 residues. Trimming shortened V by 5 bases and J by 1 base, and 11 bases separated the two germline ends. This chain's CDR3 is CASRLGTGTDTQYF. The CDR3 DNA follows: TGTGCCAGCAGACTGGGGACTGGCACAGATACGCAGTATTTT.

The J gene is TRBJ1-2, the V gene TRBV7-9; a possible D gene is TRBD1 (6 bases). The CDR3 extends over 13 amino acids. The V end lost 10 bases, the J end lost 3 bases, and 15 bases lay between the germline ends. Germline lookup yields CDR1 SEHNR and CDR2 FQNEAQ (reference sequence). In nucleotides, the CDR3 is TGTGCCACACCCTACAGGGCGGACTATGGCTACACCTTC. As protein: CATPYRADYGYTF.